This is a list of T cell receptor beta chains from one sample in a study of blood T cells in healthy people across ages. MiXCR, run by TCRdb on the 5' RACE reads, gives a single entry per CDR3 protein. The sample gives under 1,100,000 distinct CDR3 sequences, under 30% of which show up once; around 0.75% is in the top ten. The sample was also reused in another study, on T cells of mothers and their children.

Sequencing used blood. Receptors originate from a girl aged 2-10 years in good health. CDR3s include the opening cysteine and the closing phenylalanine or tryptophan. The D gene is left open where the match is weak. Not every row has a clone size; where given, it reads once, few, many or a size class.

CDR3nt: TGTGCCAGCACCTGGAGCGGGGTTCAAGAGACCCAGTACTTC; CDR3aa: CASTWSGVQETQYF; d_gene: TRBD2; j_gene: TRBJ2-5; v_gene: TRBV2; abundance: few
CDR3nt: TGTGCCAGCGAGGAGGGCGGAGGCTACACCTTC; CDR3aa: CASEEGGGYTF; d_gene: -; j_gene: TRBJ1-2; v_gene: TRBV6-2/TRBV6-3; abundance: few
CDR3nt: TGTGCCAGCAGCGTAGCCTCATTCTCCTACGAGCAGTACTTC; CDR3aa: CASSVASFSYEQYF; d_gene: -; j_gene: TRBJ2-7; v_gene: TRBV9; abundance: -
CDR3nt: TGCGCCAGCAGCTGGGGGACTAGCGGCTTCACAGATACGCAGTATTTT; CDR3aa: CASSWGTSGFTDTQYF; d_gene: TRBD2; j_gene: TRBJ2-3; v_gene: TRBV5-1; abundance: -
CDR3nt: TGCAGCGGACCCGTTATTGGACACGTGTGGGAAAAACTGTTTTTT; CDR3aa: CSGPVIGHVWEKLFF; d_gene: -; j_gene: TRBJ1-4; v_gene: TRBV29-1; abundance: -
CDR3nt: TGCGCCAGCAGCCAATTACGGGGGGGCCAGTACGAGCAGTACTTC; CDR3aa: CASSQLRGGQYEQYF; d_gene: TRBD2; j_gene: TRBJ2-7; v_gene: TRBV4-3; abundance: many
CDR3nt: TGCAGCGTTCGGCTAGCGGGAGTGATTGGTAGGAATGAGCAGTTCTTC; CDR3aa: CSVRLAGVIGRNEQFF; d_gene: TRBD2; j_gene: TRBJ2-1; v_gene: TRBV29-1; abundance: -
CDR3nt: TGCAGCGCCCTCTCCCGGAGGTCAGATACGCAGTATTTT; CDR3aa: CSALSRRSDTQYF; d_gene: -; j_gene: TRBJ2-3; v_gene: TRBV29-1; abundance: few
CDR3nt: TGTGCCAGCAGCTCGGGGGCGGAGATCCAAGAGACCCAGTACTTC; CDR3aa: CASSSGAEIQETQYF; d_gene: -; j_gene: TRBJ2-5; v_gene: TRBV7-9; abundance: -
CDR3nt: TGCAGTGCTAGAGAATTTGGGGACAATGAGCAGTTCTTC; CDR3aa: CSAREFGDNEQFF; d_gene: -; j_gene: TRBJ2-1; v_gene: TRBV20-1; abundance: few
CDR3nt: TGTGCCAGCAGCCAAGATCAGGACTCTGGAAACACCATATATTTT; CDR3aa: CASSQDQDSGNTIYF; d_gene: -; j_gene: TRBJ1-3; v_gene: TRBV4-2; abundance: few
CDR3nt: TGCAGTGCTAGAGCGGCCGAGACTAGCGCCCACGAGCAGTACTTC; CDR3aa: CSARAAETSAHEQYF; d_gene: TRBD2; j_gene: TRBJ2-7; v_gene: TRBV20-1; abundance: -
CDR3nt: TGTGCCAGCAGTTACTACAGTCTAACAAACACTCAAGAGACCCAGTACTTC; CDR3aa: CASSYYSLTNTQETQYF; d_gene: -; j_gene: TRBJ2-5; v_gene: TRBV6-5; abundance: few
CDR3nt: TGTGCCACCAGCAGGGACCCGGCCGGGGAAAAACTGTTTTTT; CDR3aa: CATSRDPAGEKLFF; d_gene: -; j_gene: TRBJ1-4; v_gene: TRBV15; abundance: few
CDR3nt: TGTGCCATCAGTGAAAAGCGGGAGCTAGGAGAGACCCAGTACTTC; CDR3aa: CAISEKRELGETQYF; d_gene: TRBD2; j_gene: TRBJ2-5; v_gene: TRBV10-3; abundance: -
CDR3nt: TGTGCCAGCAGTTTGGTCTATGGCTACACCTTC; CDR3aa: CASSLVYGYTF; d_gene: -; j_gene: TRBJ1-2; v_gene: TRBV6-1; abundance: few
CDR3nt: TGTGCCAGCAGGCTAAGACAGGGCGGAAACACCATATATTTT; CDR3aa: CASRLRQGGNTIYF; d_gene: TRBD1; j_gene: TRBJ1-3; v_gene: TRBV6-5; abundance: few
CDR3nt: TGTGCCAGCAGCGTAGGGGCAGGGGCCCCTCACACTGAAGCTTTCTTT; CDR3aa: CASSVGAGAPHTEAFF; d_gene: -; j_gene: TRBJ1-1; v_gene: TRBV9; abundance: once
CDR3nt: TGCAGTGCTAGCGGGACAGGGCCTAACGAGCAGTACTTC; CDR3aa: CSASGTGPNEQYF; d_gene: TRBD1; j_gene: TRBJ2-7; v_gene: TRBV20-1; abundance: few
CDR3nt: TGCGCCAGCAGCCTGGAACCGGGACAGGGGCCGTACGAGCAGTACTTC; CDR3aa: CASSLEPGQGPYEQYF; d_gene: TRBD1; j_gene: TRBJ2-7; v_gene: TRBV4-3; abundance: -
CDR3nt: TGCAGCGCCACGACAGGGGTAGAGACCCAGTACTTC; CDR3aa: CSATTGVETQYF; d_gene: TRBD1; j_gene: TRBJ2-5; v_gene: TRBV29-1; abundance: -
CDR3nt: TGCAGCGTCACTCAGGGGACAGATACGCAGTATTTT; CDR3aa: CSVTQGTDTQYF; d_gene: -; j_gene: TRBJ2-3; v_gene: TRBV29-1; abundance: few
CDR3nt: TGTGCCAGCAGCATGACTAGCGGGGGGGCCAGAGAGACCCAGTACTTC; CDR3aa: CASSMTSGGARETQYF; d_gene: TRBD2; j_gene: TRBJ2-5; v_gene: TRBV7-9; abundance: -
CDR3nt: TGTGCCAGCAGCCGATCCCCGAATGAAAAACTGTTTTTT; CDR3aa: CASSRSPNEKLFF; d_gene: -; j_gene: TRBJ1-4; v_gene: TRBV7-9; abundance: -
CDR3nt: TGCAGTGCTAGAGAAGCGGGGGTACACAATGAGCAGTTCTTC; CDR3aa: CSAREAGVHNEQFF; d_gene: TRBD2; j_gene: TRBJ2-1; v_gene: TRBV20-1; abundance: -
CDR3nt: TGCGCCAGCAGCTTGGCCCCGTCAGGGGTGGCCACTGAAGCTTTCTTT; CDR3aa: CASSLAPSGVATEAFF; d_gene: -; j_gene: TRBJ1-1; v_gene: TRBV5-1; abundance: -
CDR3nt: TGTGCCAGCAGCCACCTCATTGGGACTCCGTATGGCTACACCTTC; CDR3aa: CASSHLIGTPYGYTF; d_gene: -; j_gene: TRBJ1-2; v_gene: TRBV6-2/TRBV6-3; abundance: -
CDR3nt: TGTGCCAGCAGTAGCCAGGGGGTTAGAGCTTTCTTT; CDR3aa: CASSSQGVRAFF; d_gene: TRBD1; j_gene: TRBJ1-1; v_gene: TRBV12-3/TRBV12-4; abundance: few
CDR3nt: TGCGCCAGCAGCCCATCGACAGGTGAGGACCCTGAAGCTTTCTTT; CDR3aa: CASSPSTGEDPEAFF; d_gene: -; j_gene: TRBJ1-1; v_gene: TRBV5-1; abundance: few
CDR3nt: TGCAGTGCTAGAGATCTGGTAGGGGGTTCCTACGAGCAGTACTTC; CDR3aa: CSARDLVGGSYEQYF; d_gene: -; j_gene: TRBJ2-7; v_gene: TRBV20-1; abundance: -
CDR3nt: TGCGCCAGCAGCCAGGACAGGGGGACGGACACTGAAGCTTTCTTT; CDR3aa: CASSQDRGTDTEAFF; d_gene: TRBD1; j_gene: TRBJ1-1; v_gene: TRBV4-3; abundance: few
CDR3nt: TGTGCCATCAGGAGCCCGGGACAGGGAATTGTTCAGGAGAGCTCTGGGGCCAACGTCCTGGCTTTC; CDR3aa: CAIRSPGQGIVQESSGANVLAF; d_gene: TRBD1; j_gene: TRBJ2-6; v_gene: TRBV10-3; abundance: -
CDR3nt: TGTGCCAGCAGGCCCGTGGTCTCGGGGTACGAGCAGTACTTC; CDR3aa: CASRPVVSGYEQYF; d_gene: -; j_gene: TRBJ2-7; v_gene: TRBV6-5; abundance: few
CDR3nt: TGCGCCAGCAGTCAGAGCCCCGATTTCAACACTGAAGCTTTCTTT; CDR3aa: CASSQSPDFNTEAFF; d_gene: -; j_gene: TRBJ1-1; v_gene: TRBV4-1; abundance: few
CDR3nt: TGCAGTGCTAGAAAGGAGGGGAGCTATGGCTACACCTTC; CDR3aa: CSARKEGSYGYTF; d_gene: -; j_gene: TRBJ1-2; v_gene: TRBV20-1; abundance: few
CDR3nt: TGTGCCAGCTCAGGGAACTATGGCTACACCTTC; CDR3aa: CASSGNYGYTF; d_gene: -; j_gene: TRBJ1-2; v_gene: TRBV12-3/TRBV12-4; abundance: many
CDR3nt: TGTGCCAGCGGTGGGGAGAACACCGGGGAGCTGTTTTTT; CDR3aa: CASGGENTGELFF; d_gene: -; j_gene: TRBJ2-2; v_gene: TRBV7-3; abundance: -
CDR3nt: TGTGCCAGCAAACTAGGGACAGGCTATGGCTACACCTTC; CDR3aa: CASKLGTGYGYTF; d_gene: TRBD1; j_gene: TRBJ1-2; v_gene: TRBV6-5; abundance: -
CDR3nt: TGTGCCAGTAGTATAGGCGGACAGCTCTACGAGCAGTACTTC; CDR3aa: CASSIGGQLYEQYF; d_gene: -; j_gene: TRBJ2-7; v_gene: TRBV19; abundance: -
CDR3nt: TGCGCCAGCAGCCAGGGGACTTCGGGGCAGCAGCCCCAGCATTTT; CDR3aa: CASSQGTSGQQPQHF; d_gene: -; j_gene: TRBJ1-5; v_gene: TRBV4-1; abundance: -
CDR3nt: TGTGCCAGCAGTGGGTTGAGGACAGTGGCTTTCTTT; CDR3aa: CASSGLRTVAFF; d_gene: -; j_gene: TRBJ1-1; v_gene: TRBV2; abundance: few
CDR3nt: TGTGCCAGCAGCCCCCCGGACAGGGTCGGGGCCGAAAACATTCAGTACTTC; CDR3aa: CASSPPDRVGAENIQYF; d_gene: TRBD1; j_gene: TRBJ2-4; v_gene: TRBV14; abundance: few
CDR3nt: TGTGCCACCGACGCCCACAGCGAGACCCAGTACTTC; CDR3aa: CATDAHSETQYF; d_gene: -; j_gene: TRBJ2-5; v_gene: TRBV7-9; abundance: -
CDR3nt: TGCAGTGCTAGAGATAGTGGTAGTGTGTTCGGGACTAGCATAGGTGAGCAGTTCTTC; CDR3aa: CSARDSGSVFGTSIGEQFF; d_gene: TRBD2; j_gene: TRBJ2-1; v_gene: TRBV20-1; abundance: few
CDR3nt: TGCAGTGCTAGAGGGGCAGGGAAGATCACAGATACGCAGTATTTT; CDR3aa: CSARGAGKITDTQYF; d_gene: -; j_gene: TRBJ2-3; v_gene: TRBV20-1; abundance: -
CDR3nt: TGCAGCGTTGCCGACAGGGGGATGTTTCTGAACACTGAAGCTTTCTTT; CDR3aa: CSVADRGMFLNTEAFF; d_gene: TRBD1; j_gene: TRBJ1-1; v_gene: TRBV29-1; abundance: -
CDR3nt: TGTGCCACAAGGGGGACGGGTGGTGAGACCCAGTACTTC; CDR3aa: CATRGTGGETQYF; d_gene: -; j_gene: TRBJ2-5; v_gene: TRBV24-1; abundance: few